The T cell receptor beta chain described here comes from a study of blood T cell repertoires in COVID-19 (dated by TCRdb to between 2020 and 2021). General notes on the study: Collaborator samples came from the United States, Italy and Spain and covered acute and convalescent phases of COVID-19. The prospective study material was composed of cDNA or gDNA derived from T cells, B-cell-depleted T cells, or PBMCs. The dataset comprised deeply sampled blood TCRbeta repertoires from subjects exposed to, actively infected with, or recovered from COVID-19. A freely available public database, intended as a resource for researchers studying the immune response to SARS-CoV-2, is where the repertoires were released. Samples came from the ongoing ImmuneRACE study (first 160 participants) plus 1,254 subjects from 6 global collaborators. The sample metadata nearly always contained a de-identified subject ID, COVID-19 status, age in years and sex. HLA class I and class II types, where available, came from metadata supplied by the sample provider rather than from assay-based typing. Results the study describes overall, beyond this receptor: Clinical and demographic metadata were provided uncurated, with the amount varying by source and participant.

Taken from cysteine to phenylalanine, the CDR3 has 16 residues. Only the CDR3 portion is preserved as DNA: 48 bases, with reading frame beginning at the first base. Germline trimming: 10 bases from V, 5 bases from J; junction bases outside gene matches: 11. The germline V gene encodes CDR1 ENHRY and CDR2 SYGVKD. TCRbeta CDR3 regions were amplified from genomic DNA using the immunoSEQ Assay, a bias-controlled multiplex PCR. For the original study's pipeline: The number of nucleated cells in each sample was estimated from the amplification of reference gene primers within the assay. Sequence reads were collapsed and filtered to measure the absolute abundance of every unique TCRbeta CDR3 rearrangement. For each sample, productive Simpson clonality was calculated as the square root of Simpson's diversity index over productive rearrangements. TCRdb's version of the immuneACCESS table is confined to in-frame rearrangements and falls short of the full clone set. An unresolved V gene accounts for under half of the shortfall where checked; the remainder is of unknown origin. Clone size and the V and J calls come from that table; the DNA yielded D and trimming. Across this sample there are 210,000 or so clones, with around 81% seen only once. Together, the top ten hold approximately 4.3% of the sample.

In the prospective study, participants were 18 to 89 years old, resided in about two dozen geographic areas of the United States, and were enrolled through a virtual design. In the prospective study, participants were assigned to cohorts based on the clinical history participants reported in a screening survey and a study questionnaire. In the prospective study, mobile phlebotomists collected whole blood, serum and a nasopharyngeal or oropharyngeal swab from each participant. Additional blood draws and questionnaires over an approximately 2-month period could optionally be provided by prospective study participants. Blood samples from the prospective study were shipped frozen or at room temperature prior to DNA extraction. In the case of this clone: No antigen is known for it. No clone much larger than this one lies a single base away; base qualities are absent.

The TCR was taken from a man younger than 45 with acute COVID-19. The V and J genes are TRBV10-3 and TRBJ2-3; the central 14 bases match TRBD2. What was sequenced was PBMCs or T cells enriched from blood (not recorded which). The CDR3 sequence is CATVPTSGGAKDTQYF. The nucleotide sequence reads as follows: TGTGCCACCGTTCCGACTAGCGGGGGGGCGAAAGATACGCAGTATTTT.